Below are 20 T cell receptor beta chains sequenced from a single sample in a study of response to subunit inactivated influenza vaccine (dated by TCRdb to the late 2010s). Receptor libraries were prepared by RT-PCR. Sequencing instrument: Illumina HiSeq 2500. Using fastp trimming at Q25 and MiXCR clonotype assembly, TCRdb reanalyzed the public sequencing data and kept in-frame beta chains. All rows with the same CDR3 protein become a single entry with the most common DNA and genes. The table for this sample lists around 200,000 distinct CDR3 sequences; about 9% of them were counted only once. The ten biggest clones cover roughly 11% of the sample. Sequenced material: non-naive T cells sorted from PBMCs, taken on the day of vaccination. Sample cell subset or site, as interpreted from the label and publication: memory T cell fraction. The receptor source for this set is a man aged 50 to 60 who received an inactivated influenza vaccine. Donor details come from another sample of the same person, matched by shared clones.

Many counts were recorded for this clonotype. The rearrangement joins TRBV20-1 to TRBJ2-7, with 11 nucleotides matching TRBD1. J was trimmed by 6 bases and V by 5 bases; bases with no gene match: 3. The CDR3 is 12 residues long. The germline CDR1 and CDR2 sequences are DFQATT and SNEGSKA (reference sequence). As DNA, the CDR3 is TGCAGTGCTTCCGGGACAGGGGGCGAGCAGTACTTC. Translating gives CSASGTGGEQYF.

The chain combines TRBV5-5 with TRBJ1-2, with D tentatively TRBD1 (5 bases). V was clipped by 0 bases and J by 3 bases, with 9 bases between them. The CDR3 runs 14 residues. CDR1 and CDR2 (germline): SGHKS, YYEKEE (reference sequence). The CDR3 loop reads CASSLEAGYYGYTF. CDR3 bases: TGTGCCAGCAGCTTGGAGGCAGGGTACTATGGCTACACCTTC.

V is TRBV14 and J is TRBJ2-5; no reliable D call. V was cut by 4 bases and J by 0 bases, with 9 bases left in between. Germline loops: CDR1 SGHDN, CDR2 FVKESK. The CDR3 has 14 amino acids. The CDR3 loop reads CASSRHLYQETQYF. In DNA, the CDR3 is TGTGCCAGCAGCCGACACCTGTACCAAGAGACCCAGTACTTC.

This clonotype came up many times. This chain's CDR3 is CASSLGIGTTDTQYF. The DNA of the CDR3 is TGCGCCAGCAGCTTGGGTATAGGGACCACAGATACGCAGTATTTT. The chain couples TRBV5-1 to TRBJ2-3, with D possibly called TRBD1 or TRBD2 (5 bases each). CDR1 SGHRS and CDR2 YFSETQ come from the germline V gene. This CDR3 is 15 amino acids long. V lost 0 bases to trimming and J lost 2 bases, with 10 bases between them. Together with reference TRBV5-1 and TRBJ2-3, the CDR3 gives the full variable domain: KAGVTQTPRYLIKTRGQQVTLSCSPISGHRSVSWYQQTPGQGLQFLFEYFSETQRNKGNFPGRFSGRQFSNSRSEMNVSTLELGDSALYLCASSLGIGTTDTQYFGPGTRLTVL.

This clonotype was observed a handful of times. The chain links TRBV18 to TRBJ2-5; D is uncertain. Germline V gives CDR1 KGHSH, CDR2 LQKENI. V lost 0 bases and J 3 bases, leaving 5 bases between the germline ends. This CDR3 is built from 13 residues. CDR3 sequence (DNA): TGTGCCAGCTCACCACCTCTTAAAGAGACCCAGTACTTC. The encoded protein is CASSPPLKETQYF. The variable domain in full, completed from reference TRBV18 and TRBJ2-5, reads NAGVMQNPRHLVRRRGQEARLRCSPMKGHSHVYWYRQLPEEGLKFMVYLQKENIIDESGMPKERFSAEFPKEGPSILRIQQVVRGDSAAYFCASSPPLKETQYFGPGTRLLVL.

This clonotype was counted at least ten times. The chain links TRBV20-1 to TRBJ2-5, with D perhaps matching TRBD2 (5 bases). Germline CDR1 DFQATT, CDR2 SNEGSKA (reference sequence). This CDR3 is built from 16 residues. V lost 3 bases and J lost 0, with 17 bases in between. The chain's CDR3 is CSARVPLAVNQETQYF. The DNA of the CDR3 is TGCAGTGCTAGGGTCCCTCTAGCAGTGAACCAAGAGACCCAGTACTTC.

This clonotype was observed at least ten times. V is TRBV20-1 and J is TRBJ1-2, with TRBD1 as a possible D gene (6 bases). The V end lost 6 bases, the J end lost 5 bases, and 13 bases lay between the germline ends. The CDR3 length is 12 residues. Germline CDR1 is DFQATT and CDR2 is SNEGSKA (reference sequence). The CDR3 DNA reads TGCAGTGCCTTTGGACAGTCATATGGCTACACCTTC. Protein: CSAFGQSYGYTF.

This clonotype showed up just a few times. The chain employs TRBV2 and TRBJ2-1; D unresolved. Germline CDR1 SNHLY, CDR2 FYNNEI. The V end lost 1 base, the J end lost 9 bases, and 10 bases lay between the germline ends. The CDR3 totals 13 residues. The CDR3 is CASSEGRLTEQFF. Here the CDR3 DNA reads TGTGCCAGCAGTGAAGGAAGACTGACTGAGCAGTTCTTC.

There are a few counts of this clonotype. The chain links TRBV30 to TRBJ1-1; D is ambiguous. The germline V gene has CDR1 GTSNPN and CDR2 SVGIG (reference sequence). This CDR3 contains 15 residues. Trimming removed 3 bases from V and 4 bases from J, with 18 bases in between. The CDR3 coding sequence is TGTGCCTGGAGCCACTTCTGGCCGGAAGGCACTGAAGCTTTCTTT. This sequence encodes CAWSHFWPEGTEAFF.

Many counts were recorded for this clonotype. This chain joins TRBV5-5 and TRBJ1-5; no reliable D call. This CDR3 region has 15 residues. V was pared by 4 bases and J by 0 bases, with 11 bases between. CDR1 SGHKS and CDR2 YYEKEE come from the germline V gene (reference sequence). CDR3 region: CASSDDGYSNQPQHF. DNA of the CDR3: TGTGCCAGCAGCGACGACGGTTATAGCAATCAGCCCCAGCATTTT.

Ten or more counts support this clonotype. The chain joins TRBV7-2 to TRBJ1-6; D gene unclear. CDR1 is SGHTA, CDR2 FQGNSA, per germline. The V gene lost 0 bases and the J gene lost 9 bases, with 18 bases spanning the gap. The CDR3 spans 17 residues. CDR3 DNA: TGTGCCAGCAGCTTAGCCCCTGGAGGGAAATCACTTTCACCCCTCCACTTT. Its translation is CASSLAPGGKSLSPLHF.

The chain has TRBV28 and TRBJ2-7; D call uncertain. The germline V and J ends were trimmed by 6 bases and 2 bases, with 20 bases remaining between them. This CDR3 is built from 16 residues. Per germline, CDR1 MDHEN and CDR2 SYDVKM. The CDR3 loop is CASSSLWILSTYEQYF. The DNA for the CDR3 is TGTGCCAGCAGCAGTCTCTGGATCCTCTCCACCTACGAGCAGTACTTC.

There are many counts of this clonotype. V and J are TRBV12-3 or TRBV12-4 and TRBJ2-2; TRBD2 might be the D (7 bases). The CDR3 is made up of 15 amino acids. Between the trimmed V and J ends, which lost 5 bases and 6 bases, there was a span of 16 bases. The CDR3 nucleotides read TGTGCCAGCAGTCCCCGTGGGGGGGCGTCCGGGGAGCTGTTTTTT. Its translation is CASSPRGGASGELFF.

The J gene is TRBJ2-7, the V gene TRBV7-9; perhaps TRBD2 as D (7 bases). CDR3 size: 17 residues. Germline CDR1 SEHNR, CDR2 FQNEAQ (reference sequence). Trimming cost V 4 bases and J 1 base, with 20 bases left between them. This CDR3 reads CASSSGEGGARSYEQYF. For the CDR3, the DNA is TGTGCCAGCAGCTCCGGGGAGGGGGGGGCACGGTCCTACGAGCAGTACTTC.

A few counts support this clonotype. The J gene is TRBJ1-4, the V gene TRBV20-1, with D possibly TRBD1 on 5 matching bases. The CDR3 totals 12 residues. Looked up from germline, CDR1 is DFQATT and CDR2 is SNEGSKA (reference sequence). V lost 3 bases and J lost 11, with 13 bases in between. CDR3 in DNA: TGCAGTGCTAGCGGTGGTTCAGGGAAACTGTTTTTT. It encodes CSASGGSGKLFF.

Concerning this clonotype itself: Germline and junction disagree at one end, which may indicate a read error. The chain uses TRBV20-1 and TRBJ2-2; 10 positions match TRBD2. Germline CDR1 and CDR2: DFQATT and SNEGSKA (reference sequence). The CDR3 spans 16 residues. The CDR3 nucleotides read TGCATTGCTAGGGCTAGCGGGGGACCTAACACCGGGGAGCTGTTTTTT. It encodes CIARASGGPNTGELFF.

This chain joins TRBV7-9 and TRBJ2-1; TRBD2 matches at 7 bases. Trimming took 5 bases from V and 7 from J; bases not matched to a gene: 11. Germline V gene data show CDR1 as SEHNR and CDR2 as FQNEAQ (reference sequence). There are 15 residues in the CDR3. The chain's CDR3 is CASSAEGWEGNEQFF. The CDR3 nucleotides are TGTGCCAGCAGCGCGGAAGGGTGGGAGGGGAATGAGCAGTTCTTC.

This clonotype was seen a handful of times. This chain joins TRBV7-8 and TRBJ2-5; D is unresolved. CDR3 size: 13 residues. With 5 bases removed from V and 5 bases from J, the gap between germline ends came to 12 bases. CDR1 SGHVS and CDR2 FQNEAQ come from the germline V gene. This CDR3 reads CASSPSVGETQYF. CDR3 coding DNA: TGTGCCAGCAGCCCGAGTGTCGGGGAGACCCAGTACTTC.

CDR3 sequence: CASMGSYEQYF. The CDR3 nucleotides read TGCGCCAGCATGGGCTCCTACGAGCAGTACTTC. This chain links TRBV5-1 with TRBJ2-7, with no clear D. The CDR3 is 11 amino acids. Germline lookup yields CDR1 SGHRS and CDR2 YFSETQ. The V gene lost 6 bases and the J gene lost 0 bases, with 4 bases spanning the gap.

V gene TRBV5-1 combines with J gene TRBJ2-7, with a possible D match to TRBD1 (5 bases). CDR1 and CDR2 from the germline V gene are SGHRS and YFSETQ. The CDR3 consists of 16 residues. V lost 2 bases and J lost 0, with 15 bases in between. The CDR3 sequence: CASSFLDTSTSYEQYF. As DNA, the CDR3 is TGCGCCAGCAGCTTCCTGGACACTTCTACCTCCTACGAGCAGTACTTC.